This is a list of T cell receptor beta chains from one sample in a study of CD8 T cells in Susac syndrome. TCRdb called the immunoSEQ multiplex PCR reads again in MiXCR, with one record for every CDR3 protein. Of over 150,000 distinct CDR3 sequences listed, 95% to 97% were seen once; the top ten hold 0.12%. Specimen: CD4+ T cells from PBMCs. The receptors derive from a human donor with Susac syndrome. Both conserved end residues are part of each CDR3. Clone size is shown for a subset of rows, as once, few, many or a class of expanded clone.

clone size,V gene,CDR3 protein
-,TRBV29-1,CATRQPRTEAFF
once,TRBV4-2,CASSQDSDRGIDTQYF
-,TRBV10-3,CAIKTAGEETQYF
-,TRBV13,CASSFGREPQHF
-,TRBV3-1,CASSQQGATQYF
-,TRBV9,CASSRGDLNNEQFF
-,TRBV20-1,CSAARGSYNEQFF
-,TRBV29-1,CSVDTSGSRHEQYF
-,TRBV7-7,CASSFTFTDTQYF
-,TRBV2,CASKESEVETQYF
-,TRBV30,CAWSVQESQPQHF
-,TRBV29-1,CSVETSGSGNEQFF
-,TRBV27,CASSLRTGLLNEQFF
-,TRBV24-1,CATSRGSNQPQHF
-,TRBV29-1,CSATGTGNTGELFF
-,TRBV9,CASSPSSQVGGETQYF
-,TRBV2,CASSAGGRGMSQPQHF
-,TRBV5-6,CASTLFRDRDTGELFF
-,TRBV7-2,CASSLAGGSRQPQHF
-,TRBV18,CASSPPPTGTPGETQYF
-,TRBV7-3,CASSQDRGDEQFF
-,TRBV13,CASSLERGQGSWGYTF
-,TRBV28,CASSPDRARNTEAFF
-,TRBV20-1,CSARDARGAHGELFF
-,TRBV3-1,CASSQVGRGGSEKLFF
-,TRBV19,CASSAPLGYGYTF
-,TRBV29-1,CSVDLGAGGGYNEQFF
once,TRBV5-1,CASSYGRDTEAFF
-,TRBV3-1,CASSTGTNPYNEQFF
-,TRBV6-2/TRBV6-3,CASSDHPWTQETQYF
-,TRBV15,CASLSGRANVPGGANVLTF
once,TRBV4-3,CASSQDVESEQFF
once,TRBV19,CASSPGPRAEAFF
-,TRBV20-1,CSARGGGLYEQYF
-,TRBV27,CASRPRATDTQYF
-,TRBV12-3/TRBV12-4,CASSADRVYGYTF
-,TRBV9,CASSVTSSGNTDTQYF
-,TRBV9,CASTASGQETQYF
-,TRBV27,CASSLSRVGDQPQHF
-,TRBV9,CASSLKPITGELFF
once,TRBV15,CATSRDRGEKQYF
-,TRBV9,CASSVAVGTYNEQFF